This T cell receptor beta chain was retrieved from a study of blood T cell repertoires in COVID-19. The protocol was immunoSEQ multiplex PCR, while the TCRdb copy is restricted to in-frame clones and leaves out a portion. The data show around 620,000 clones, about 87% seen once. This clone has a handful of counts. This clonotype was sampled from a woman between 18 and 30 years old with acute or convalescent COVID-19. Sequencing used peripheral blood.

The CDR3, as DNA: TGTGCCAGCAGCTTAGGGGGCGGAGGGGCGAGCTCTGGAAACACCATATATTTT. Translation gives CASSLGGGGASSGNTIYF. The chain combines TRBV7-8 with TRBJ1-3, with D maybe TRBD1 (5 bases). CDR1 is SGHVS, CDR2 FQNEAQ, per germline. CDR3 length: 18 residues. Trimming took 1 base from V and 0 from J, leaving 16 bases between them.